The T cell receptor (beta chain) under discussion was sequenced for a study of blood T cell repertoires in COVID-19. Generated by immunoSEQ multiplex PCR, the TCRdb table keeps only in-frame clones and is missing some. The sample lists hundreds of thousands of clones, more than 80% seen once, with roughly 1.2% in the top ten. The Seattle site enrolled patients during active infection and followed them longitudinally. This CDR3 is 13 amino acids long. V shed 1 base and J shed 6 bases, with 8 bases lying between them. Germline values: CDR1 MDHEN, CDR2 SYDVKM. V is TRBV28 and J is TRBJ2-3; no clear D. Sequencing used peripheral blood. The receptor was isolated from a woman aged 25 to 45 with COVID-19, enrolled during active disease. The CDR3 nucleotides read TGTGCCAGCAGTTTATCCGTGAGGGATACGCAGTATTTT. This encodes CASSLSVRDTQYF.